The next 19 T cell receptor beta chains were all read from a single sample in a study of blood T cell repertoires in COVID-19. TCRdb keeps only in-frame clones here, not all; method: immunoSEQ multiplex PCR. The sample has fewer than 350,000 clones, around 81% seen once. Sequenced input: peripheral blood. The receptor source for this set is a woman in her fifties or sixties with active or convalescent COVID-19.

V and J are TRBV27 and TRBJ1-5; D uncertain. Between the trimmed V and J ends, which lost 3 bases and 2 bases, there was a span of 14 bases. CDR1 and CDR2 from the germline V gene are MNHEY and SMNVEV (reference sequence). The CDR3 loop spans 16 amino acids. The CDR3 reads CASSLVGDLGNQPQHF. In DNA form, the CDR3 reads TGTGCCAGCAGTTTGGTCGGGGATTTGGGCAATCAGCCCCAGCATTTT.

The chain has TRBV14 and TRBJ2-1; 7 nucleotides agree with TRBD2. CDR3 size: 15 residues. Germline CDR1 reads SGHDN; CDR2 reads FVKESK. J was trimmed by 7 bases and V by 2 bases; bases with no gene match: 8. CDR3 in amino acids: CASSQLAGAPNEQFF. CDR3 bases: TGTGCCAGCAGCCAACTGGCGGGAGCCCCTAATGAGCAGTTCTTC.

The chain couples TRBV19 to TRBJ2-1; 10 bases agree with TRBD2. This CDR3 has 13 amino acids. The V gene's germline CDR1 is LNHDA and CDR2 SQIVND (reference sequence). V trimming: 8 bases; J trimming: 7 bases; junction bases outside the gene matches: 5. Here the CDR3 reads CASALAGVNEQFF. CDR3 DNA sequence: TGTGCCAGTGCCCTAGCGGGGGTTAATGAGCAGTTCTTC.

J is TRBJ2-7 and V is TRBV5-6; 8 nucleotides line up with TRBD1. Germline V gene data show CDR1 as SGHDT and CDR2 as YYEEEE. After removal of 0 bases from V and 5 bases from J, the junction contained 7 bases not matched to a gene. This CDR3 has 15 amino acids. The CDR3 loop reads CASSLAGTGSHEQYF. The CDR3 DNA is TGTGCCAGCAGCTTGGCCGGGACAGGTTCCCACGAGCAGTACTTC.

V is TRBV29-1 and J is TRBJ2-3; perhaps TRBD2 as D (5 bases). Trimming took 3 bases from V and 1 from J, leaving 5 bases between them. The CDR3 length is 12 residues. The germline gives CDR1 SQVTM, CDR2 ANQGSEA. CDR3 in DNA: TGCAGCGTTGACGGGGGCACAGATACGCAGTATTTT. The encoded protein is CSVDGGTDTQYF.

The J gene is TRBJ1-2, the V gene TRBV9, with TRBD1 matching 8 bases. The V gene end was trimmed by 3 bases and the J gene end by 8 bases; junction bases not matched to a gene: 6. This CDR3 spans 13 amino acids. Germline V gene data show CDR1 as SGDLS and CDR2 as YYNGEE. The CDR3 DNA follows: TGTGCCAGCAGCGAATCCCGGGACAGGGGCTACACCTTC. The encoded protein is CASSESRDRGYTF.

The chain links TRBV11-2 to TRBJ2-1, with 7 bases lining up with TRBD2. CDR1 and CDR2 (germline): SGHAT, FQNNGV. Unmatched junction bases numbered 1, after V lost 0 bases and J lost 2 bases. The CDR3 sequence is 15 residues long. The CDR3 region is CASSLELAAYNEQFF. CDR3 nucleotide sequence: TGTGCCAGCAGCTTAGAGCTAGCGGCCTACAATGAGCAGTTCTTC.

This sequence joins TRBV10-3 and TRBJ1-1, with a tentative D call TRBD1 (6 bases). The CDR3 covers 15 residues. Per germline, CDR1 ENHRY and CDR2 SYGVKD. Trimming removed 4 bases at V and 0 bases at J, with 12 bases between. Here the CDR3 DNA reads TGTGCCATCAGTGCACAGGGTTCCATGAACACTGAAGCTTTCTTT. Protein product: CAISAQGSMNTEAFF.

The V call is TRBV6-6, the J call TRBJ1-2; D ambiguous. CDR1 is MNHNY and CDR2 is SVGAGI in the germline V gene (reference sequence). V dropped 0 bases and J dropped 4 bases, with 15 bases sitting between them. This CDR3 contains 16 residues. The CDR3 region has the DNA TGTGCCAGCAGTTACTCCCGACCCGCCGAGGCCTATGGCTACACCTTC. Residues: CASSYSRPAEAYGYTF.

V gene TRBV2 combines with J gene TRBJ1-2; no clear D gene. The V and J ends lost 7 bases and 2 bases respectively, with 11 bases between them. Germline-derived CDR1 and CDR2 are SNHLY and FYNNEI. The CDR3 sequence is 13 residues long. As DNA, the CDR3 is TGTGCCAGCACCGAACGGGAGAACTATGGCTACACCTTC. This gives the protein CASTERENYGYTF.

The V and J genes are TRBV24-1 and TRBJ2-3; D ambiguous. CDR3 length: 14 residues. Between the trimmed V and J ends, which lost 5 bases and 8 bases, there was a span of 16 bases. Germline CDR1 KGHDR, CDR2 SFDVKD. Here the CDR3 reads CATSGSNAVATQYF. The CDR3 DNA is TGTGCCACCAGTGGGTCTAACGCGGTAGCTACGCAGTATTTT.

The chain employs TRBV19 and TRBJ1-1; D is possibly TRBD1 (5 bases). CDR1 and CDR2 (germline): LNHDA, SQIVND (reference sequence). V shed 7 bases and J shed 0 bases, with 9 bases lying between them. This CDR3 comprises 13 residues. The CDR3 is CASKRTMNTEAFF. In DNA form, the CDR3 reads TGTGCCAGTAAACGGACAATGAACACTGAAGCTTTCTTT. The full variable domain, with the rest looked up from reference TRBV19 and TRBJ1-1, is DGGITQSPKYLFRKEGQNVTLSCEQNLNHDAMYWYRQDPGQGLRLIYYSQIVNDFQKGDIAEGYSVSREKKESFPLTVTSAQKNPTAFYLCASKRTMNTEAFFGQGTRLTVV.

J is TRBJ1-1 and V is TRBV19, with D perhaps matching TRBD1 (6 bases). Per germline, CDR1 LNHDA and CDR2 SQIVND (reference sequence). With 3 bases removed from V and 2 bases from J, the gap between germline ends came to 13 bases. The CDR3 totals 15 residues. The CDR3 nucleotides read TGTGCCAGTAGTATTACCAGGGGCCATAACACTGAAGCTTTCTTT. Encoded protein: CASSITRGHNTEAFF.

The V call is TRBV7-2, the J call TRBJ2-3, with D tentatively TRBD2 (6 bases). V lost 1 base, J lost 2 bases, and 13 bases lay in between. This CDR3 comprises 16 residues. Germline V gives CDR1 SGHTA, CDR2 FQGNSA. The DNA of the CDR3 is TGTGCCAGCAGCTTAGTCCCTGGGGGGTCCACAGATACGCAGTATTTT. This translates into CASSLVPGGSTDTQYF.

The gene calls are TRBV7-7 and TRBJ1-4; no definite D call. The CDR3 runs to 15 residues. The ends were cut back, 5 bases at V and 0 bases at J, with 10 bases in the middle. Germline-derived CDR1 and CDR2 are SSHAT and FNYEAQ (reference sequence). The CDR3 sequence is CASSPQASTNEKLFF. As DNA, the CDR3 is TGTGCCAGCAGCCCCCAGGCCTCAACTAATGAAAAACTGTTTTTT.

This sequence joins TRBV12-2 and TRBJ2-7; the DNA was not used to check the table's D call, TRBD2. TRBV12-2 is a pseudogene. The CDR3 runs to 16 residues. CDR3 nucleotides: TGTGCAAGTCGCCTAAGGGCCGGGACTAGCGCCTACGAGCAGTACTTC. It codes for CASRLRAGTSAYEQYF.

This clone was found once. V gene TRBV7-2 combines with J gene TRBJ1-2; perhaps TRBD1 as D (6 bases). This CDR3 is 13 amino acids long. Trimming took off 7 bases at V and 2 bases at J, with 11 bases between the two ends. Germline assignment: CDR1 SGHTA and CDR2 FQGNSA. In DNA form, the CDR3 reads TGTGCCAGCACACAGGGTTCCAACTATGGCTACACCTTC. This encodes CASTQGSNYGYTF. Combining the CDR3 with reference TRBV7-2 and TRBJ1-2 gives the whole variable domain GAGVSQSPSNKVTEKGKDVELRCDPISGHTALYWYRQSLGQGLEFLIYFQGNSAPDKSGLPSDRFSAERTGGSVSTLTIQRTQQEDSAVYLCASTQGSNYGYTFGSGTRLTVV.

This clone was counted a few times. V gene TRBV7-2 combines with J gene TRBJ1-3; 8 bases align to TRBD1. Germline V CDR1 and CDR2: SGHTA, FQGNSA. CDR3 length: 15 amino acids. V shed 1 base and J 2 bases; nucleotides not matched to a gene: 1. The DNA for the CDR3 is TGTGCCAGCAGCTTAGTACAGGGGGCTGGAAACACCATATATTTT. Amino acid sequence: CASSLVQGAGNTIYF.

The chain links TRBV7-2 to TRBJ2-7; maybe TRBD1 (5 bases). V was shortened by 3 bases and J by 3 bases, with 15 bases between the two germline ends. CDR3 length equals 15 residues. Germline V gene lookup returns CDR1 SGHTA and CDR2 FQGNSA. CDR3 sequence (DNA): TGTGCCAGCAGCTTTGGGAAACAGGCCCTCTACGAGCAGTACTTC. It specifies CASSFGKQALYEQYF.